This TCR beta chain was sequenced for a study of shared clonotypes between healthy human individuals. The study, taken as a whole, reports: Generally, naive subsets (rather than memory subsets) showed larger estimated richness. All-four-donor shared clonotypes had higher generation probabilities than non-shared clonotypes did.

Assay: immunoSEQ multiplex PCR; the TCRdb copy retains only in-frame clones and omits some. This table holds around 1.9 million clones, roughly 91% found once. The CDR3 contains 16 residues. The germline V gene encodes CDR1 SNHLY and CDR2 FYNNEI. V dropped 7 bases and J dropped 5; count of bases not matched to a gene: 11. CD45RO-negative, CCR7-positively selected cells formed the naive CD8 fraction, excluding terminally differentiated effector memory CD45RA+ cells. With respect to this clone: Its matching antigen is unknown.

The genes are TRBV2 and TRBJ2-2, with TRBD1 matching 9 bases. The receptor was derived from a man in his late teens or twenties in good health. Some clones in this sample may be carry-over from other donors' samples. Material: naive CD8+ T cells from PBMCs. The CDR3 loop reads CASNPQQGARTGELFF. CDR3 coding DNA: TGTGCCAGCAACCCCCAACAGGGGGCGAGAACCGGGGAGCTGTTTTTT.